This T cell receptor beta chain was sequenced for a study of blood T cell repertoires in COVID-19. Generated by immunoSEQ multiplex PCR, the TCRdb table keeps only in-frame clones and is missing some. Among about 240,000 clones listed, approximately 85% were seen once. Germline V gene lookup returns CDR1 LNHDA and CDR2 SQIVND (reference sequence). The CDR3 length is 13 residues. V shed 3 bases and J shed 7 bases, with 12 bases lying between them. The chain carries TRBV19 and TRBJ1-2; perhaps TRBD1 as D (5 bases). Source material: peripheral blood. The sequence was collected from a woman in her 30s with acute or convalescent COVID-19. CDR3: CASSIGREGGYTF. The DNA for the CDR3 is TGTGCCAGTAGTATCGGCAGGGAGGGTGGCTACACCTTC.